The TCR beta chain under discussion was sequenced for a study of HIV-infected children after antiretroviral therapy interruption. The TCR library was built from RNA with a 3' RACE protocol and unique molecular identifiers. MiXCR, run by TCRdb on the 3' RACE reads, gives a single entry per CDR3 protein. The sample lists over 15,000 distinct CDR3 sequences; about 3.4% were seen once. CDR3 size: 15 residues. Germline V gene data show CDR1 as MNHNS and CDR2 as SASEGT. Treatment defined: PENTA 11 planned treatment interruption arm or continuous ART arm. This clonotype was detected ten times or more. One junction end disagrees with the germline gene, perhaps due to a read error.

Material: CD45RA+ CD4+ T cells from PBMCs, obtained from a donor given antiretroviral therapy, either interrupted or continuous. The sample's subset: naive CD4+ CD45RA+ CD45RO- T cells. The chain joins TRBV6-1 to TRBJ2-2, with D perhaps matching TRBD1 or TRBD2 (6 bases each). The source is a child aged 2-17 years with HIV. In DNA, the CDR3 is TGTGCCAGCAGTGAACCGTTGACGGGGGCCGGAGAGCTGTTTTTT. Encoded protein: CASSEPLTGAGELFF.